This TCR beta chain derives from a study of shared clonotypes between healthy human individuals. The assay was immunoSEQ multiplex PCR, and TCRdb's table has in-frame clones only and misses some. The sample has about 460,000 clones, approximately 71% seen once. Trimming removed 8 bases from V and 4 bases from J, with 14 bases in between. Germline V gene lookup returns CDR1 MDHEN and CDR2 SYDVKM. This CDR3 has 13 amino acids. Sequenced input: PBMCs. The J gene is TRBJ2-5, the V gene TRBV28; D uncertain. The TCR comes from a woman aged 40 to 50 in good health. Some clones in this sample may be carry-over from other donors' samples. This CDR3 is CASSEGPRETQYF. The CDR3 DNA follows: TGTGCCAGCTCAGAAGGCCCCCGAGAGACCCAGTACTTC.